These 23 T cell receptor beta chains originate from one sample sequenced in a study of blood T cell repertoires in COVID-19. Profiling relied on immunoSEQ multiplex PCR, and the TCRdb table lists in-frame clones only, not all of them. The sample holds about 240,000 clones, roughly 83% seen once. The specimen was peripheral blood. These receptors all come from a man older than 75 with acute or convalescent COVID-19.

CDR3 in amino acids: CASSSETNSPLHF. The CDR3 nucleotides read TGTGCCAGCAGTTCAGAAACCAATTCACCCCTCCACTTT. The chain links TRBV12-3 or TRBV12-4 to TRBJ1-6; D is unclear. The V and J ends lost 4 bases and 7 bases respectively, with 8 bases between them. The CDR3 extends over 13 amino acids.

The CDR3 here is CASSPAGPVLYNEQFF. Here the CDR3 DNA reads TGTGCCAGCAGTCCCGCAGGCCCAGTGCTCTACAATGAGCAGTTCTTC. The chain employs TRBV25-1 and TRBJ2-1; D uncertain. CDR3 length equals 16 residues. Germline V CDR1 and CDR2: MGHDK, SYGVNS. V lost 5 bases and J lost 3, with 17 bases in between.

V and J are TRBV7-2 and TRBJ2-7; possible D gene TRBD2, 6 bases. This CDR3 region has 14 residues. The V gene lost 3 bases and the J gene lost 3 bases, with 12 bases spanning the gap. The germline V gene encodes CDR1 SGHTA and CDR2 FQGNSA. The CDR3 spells CASSLSAGFYEQYF. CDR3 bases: TGTGCCAGCAGCTTGTCCGCGGGGTTCTACGAGCAGTACTTC.

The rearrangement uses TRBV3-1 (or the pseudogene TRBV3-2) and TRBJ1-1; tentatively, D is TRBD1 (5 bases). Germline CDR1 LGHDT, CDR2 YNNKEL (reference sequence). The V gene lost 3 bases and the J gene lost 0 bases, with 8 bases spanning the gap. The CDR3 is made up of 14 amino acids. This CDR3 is CASSHGGLNTEAFF. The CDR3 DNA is TGTGCCAGCAGCCACGGGGGACTGAACACTGAAGCTTTCTTT.

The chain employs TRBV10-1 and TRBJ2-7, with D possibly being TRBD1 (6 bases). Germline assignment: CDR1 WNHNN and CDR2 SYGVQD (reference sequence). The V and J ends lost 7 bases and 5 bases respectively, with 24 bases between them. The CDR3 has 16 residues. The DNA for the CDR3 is TGCGCCAGCACTCAACTCCGGACAGCCGCCCTACACGAGCAGTACTTC. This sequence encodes CASTQLRTAALHEQYF.

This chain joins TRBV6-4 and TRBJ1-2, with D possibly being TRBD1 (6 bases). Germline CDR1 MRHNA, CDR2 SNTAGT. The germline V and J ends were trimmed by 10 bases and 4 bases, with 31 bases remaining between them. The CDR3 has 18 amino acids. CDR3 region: CATNTCYKTGKLGYGYTF. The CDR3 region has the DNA TGTGCCACCAATACATGCTATAAAACAGGGAAGTTGGGCTATGGCTACACCTTC.

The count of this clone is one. CDR3 sequence (DNA): TGCGCCAGCAGCCCCCTCCCGGACACCGGGGAGCTGTTTTTT. Protein product: CASSPLPDTGELFF. The genes are TRBV5-1 and TRBJ2-2, with D unclear. Trimming took off 4 bases at V and 3 bases at J, with 10 bases between the two ends. This CDR3 has 14 amino acids. Germline loops: CDR1 SGHRS, CDR2 YFSETQ.

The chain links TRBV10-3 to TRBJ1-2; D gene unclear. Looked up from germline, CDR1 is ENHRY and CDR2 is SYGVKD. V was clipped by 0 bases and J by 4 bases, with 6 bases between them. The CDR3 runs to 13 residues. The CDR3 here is CAISESRGYGYTF. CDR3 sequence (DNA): TGTGCCATCAGTGAGTCTAGAGGCTATGGCTACACCTTC.

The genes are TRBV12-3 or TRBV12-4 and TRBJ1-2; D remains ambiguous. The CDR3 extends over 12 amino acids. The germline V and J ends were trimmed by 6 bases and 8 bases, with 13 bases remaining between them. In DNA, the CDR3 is TGTGCCAGCAGCCTCGATAGACTAGGCTACACCTTC. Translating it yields CASSLDRLGYTF.

The CDR3 sequence: CASSLQGVGGAFF. CDR3 DNA sequence: TGTGCCAGCAGCTTACAAGGGGTTGGTGGAGCTTTCTTT. V usage is TRBV7-2 and J usage is TRBJ1-1, with a possible D match to TRBD1 (5 bases). This CDR3 has 13 amino acids. Trimming shortened V by 2 bases and J by 10 bases, and 14 bases separated the two germline ends. Germline V gene data show CDR1 as SGHTA and CDR2 as FQGNSA.

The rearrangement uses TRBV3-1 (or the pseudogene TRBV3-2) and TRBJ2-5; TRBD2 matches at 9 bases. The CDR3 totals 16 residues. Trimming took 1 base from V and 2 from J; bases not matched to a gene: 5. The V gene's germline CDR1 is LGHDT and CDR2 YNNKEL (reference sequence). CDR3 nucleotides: TGTGCCAGCAGCCAAGTTATAGCGGGGGAGCAAGAGACCCAGTACTTC. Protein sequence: CASSQVIAGEQETQYF.

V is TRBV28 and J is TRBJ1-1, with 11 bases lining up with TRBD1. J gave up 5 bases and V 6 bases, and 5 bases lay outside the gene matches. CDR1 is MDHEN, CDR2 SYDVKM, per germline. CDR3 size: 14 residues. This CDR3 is CASSSGTGGTEAFF. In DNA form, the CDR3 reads TGTGCCAGCAGCTCCGGGACAGGGGGAACTGAAGCTTTCTTT.

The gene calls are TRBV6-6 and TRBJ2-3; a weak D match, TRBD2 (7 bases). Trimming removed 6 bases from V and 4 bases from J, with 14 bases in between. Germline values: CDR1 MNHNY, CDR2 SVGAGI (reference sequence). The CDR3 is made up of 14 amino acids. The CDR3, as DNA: TGTGCCAGCAGGGAGGGGGGGATTCCAGATACGCAGTATTTT. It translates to CASREGGIPDTQYF.

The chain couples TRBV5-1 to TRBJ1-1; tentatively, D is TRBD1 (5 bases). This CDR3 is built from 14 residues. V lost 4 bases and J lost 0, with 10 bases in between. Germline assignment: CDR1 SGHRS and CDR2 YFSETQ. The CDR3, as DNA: TGCGCCAGCAGCAGGGGCCTTTTGAACACTGAAGCTTTCTTT. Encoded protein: CASSRGLLNTEAFF.

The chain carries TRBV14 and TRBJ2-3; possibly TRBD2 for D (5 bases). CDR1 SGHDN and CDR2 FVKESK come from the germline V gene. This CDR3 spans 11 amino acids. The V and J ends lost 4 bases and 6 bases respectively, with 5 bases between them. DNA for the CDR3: TGTGCCAGCAGCCCGGGGGATACGCAGTATTTT. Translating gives CASSPGDTQYF. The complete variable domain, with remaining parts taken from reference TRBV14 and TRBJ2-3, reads EAGVTQFPSHSVIEKGQTVTLRCDPISGHDNLYWYRRVMGKEIKFLLHFVKESKQDESGMPNNRFLAERTGGTYSTLKVQPAELEDSGVYFCASSPGDTQYFGPGTRLTVL.

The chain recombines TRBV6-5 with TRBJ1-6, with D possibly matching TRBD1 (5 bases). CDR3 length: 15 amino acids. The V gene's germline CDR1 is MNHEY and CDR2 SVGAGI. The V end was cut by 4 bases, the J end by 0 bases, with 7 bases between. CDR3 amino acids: CASSSDSSYNSPLHF. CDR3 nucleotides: TGTGCCAGCAGTTCCGACAGCTCCTATAATTCACCCCTCCACTTT.

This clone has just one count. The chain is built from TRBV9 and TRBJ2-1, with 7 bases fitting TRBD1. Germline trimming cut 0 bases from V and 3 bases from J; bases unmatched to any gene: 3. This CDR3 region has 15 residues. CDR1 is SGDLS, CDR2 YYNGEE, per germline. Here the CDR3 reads CASSVGTGFYNEQFF. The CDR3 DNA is TGTGCCAGCAGCGTAGGGACAGGCTTCTACAATGAGCAGTTCTTC.

This CDR3 reads CASSLETGRGPGETQYF. The CDR3 DNA reads as TGTGCCAGCAGCCTAGAAACCGGGAGAGGGCCGGGGGAGACCCAGTACTTC. The genes are TRBV14 and TRBJ2-5; D may be TRBD2 (6 bases). The V gene lost 4 bases and the J gene lost 5 bases, with 23 bases spanning the gap. Germline V lookup: CDR1 SGHDN, CDR2 FVKESK. This CDR3 region has 17 residues.

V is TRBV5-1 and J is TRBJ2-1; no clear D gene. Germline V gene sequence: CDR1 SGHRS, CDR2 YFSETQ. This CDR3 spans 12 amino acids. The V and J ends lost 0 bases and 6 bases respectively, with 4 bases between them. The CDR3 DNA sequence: TGCGCCAGCAGCTTGGACGGCAATGAGCAGTTCTTC. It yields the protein CASSLDGNEQFF.

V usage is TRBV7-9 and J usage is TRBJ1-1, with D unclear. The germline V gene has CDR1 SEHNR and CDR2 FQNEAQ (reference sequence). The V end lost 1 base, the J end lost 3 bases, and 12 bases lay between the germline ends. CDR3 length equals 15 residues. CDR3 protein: CASSLEGGGHTEAFF. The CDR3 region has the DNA TGTGCCAGCAGCTTAGAGGGAGGAGGGCACACTGAAGCTTTCTTT.

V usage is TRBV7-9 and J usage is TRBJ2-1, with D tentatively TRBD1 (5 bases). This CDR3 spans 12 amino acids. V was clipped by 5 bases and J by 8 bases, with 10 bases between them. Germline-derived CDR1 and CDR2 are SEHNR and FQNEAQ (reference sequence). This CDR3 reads CASSPVGDEQFF. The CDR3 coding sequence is TGTGCCAGCAGCCCAGTAGGGGATGAGCAGTTCTTC.

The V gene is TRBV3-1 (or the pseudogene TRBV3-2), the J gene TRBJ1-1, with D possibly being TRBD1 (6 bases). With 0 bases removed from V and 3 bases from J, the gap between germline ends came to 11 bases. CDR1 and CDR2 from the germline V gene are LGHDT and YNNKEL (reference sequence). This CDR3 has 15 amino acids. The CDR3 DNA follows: TGTGCCAGCAGCCAAGATCCGGCAGGGGACACTGAAGCTTTCTTT. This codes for CASSQDPAGDTEAFF.

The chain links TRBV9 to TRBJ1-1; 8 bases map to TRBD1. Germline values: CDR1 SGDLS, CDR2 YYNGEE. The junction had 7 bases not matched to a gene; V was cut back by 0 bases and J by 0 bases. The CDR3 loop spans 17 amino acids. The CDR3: CASSVDGQGALNTEAFF. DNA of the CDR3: TGTGCCAGCAGCGTAGATGGGCAGGGGGCCCTGAACACTGAAGCTTTCTTT.